This T cell receptor beta chain was retrieved from a study of control samples from healthy donors and cancer patients. Germline V gene sequence: CDR1 SGHDN, CDR2 FVKESK. This CDR3 is 17 amino acids long. The junction had 8 bases not matched to a gene; V was cut back by 3 bases and J by 2 bases. Assay used: immunoSEQ multiplex PCR; TCRdb lists only in-frame clones, some missing. The sample holds 150,000 to 200,000 clones, roughly 95% seen once. The material sequenced was blood. The receptor comes from a woman between 55 and 75 years old in good health. The chain links TRBV14 to TRBJ1-5, with TRBD1 matching over 9 bases. Here the CDR3 DNA reads TGTGCCAGCAGCCACGACAGGGGGACCATATGCAATCAGCCCCAGCATTTT. Translating it yields CASSHDRGTICNQPQHF.